This passage covers 5 T cell receptor beta chains from one sample sequenced in a study of monozygotic twins with inflammatory bowel disease. Reanalyzing the 5' RACE reads, TCRdb keeps one entry per CDR3 protein, without DNA. This repertoire includes 300,000 to 350,000 distinct CDR3 sequences. Specimen: blood. The source is a human donor with ulcerative colitis or Crohn's disease, or a healthy co-twin of an affected twin (not recorded which).

The chain's CDR3 is CASSWTAGGENEQFF. V gene TRBV5-1 combines with J gene TRBJ2-1; TCRdb picks TRBD2, but there is no DNA to check that call. Per germline, CDR1 SGHRS and CDR2 YFSETQ. This CDR3 is built from 15 residues.

This chain links TRBV30 with TRBJ2-3. Germline CDR1 is GTSNPN and CDR2 is SVGIG (reference sequence). The CDR3 is 15 residues long. The CDR3 spells CAWSMVVPRTDTQYF.

V gene TRBV19 combines with J gene TRBJ2-7; TCRdb gives TRBD2 as the D gene, but with no DNA this cannot be confirmed. This CDR3 spans 16 amino acids. CDR1 is LNHDA, CDR2 SQIVND, per germline (reference sequence). The CDR3 loop reads CASSMYSGDFSYEQYF.

V gene TRBV4-1 combines with J gene TRBJ2-3. Germline CDR1 reads MGHRA; CDR2 reads YSYEKL. The length of the CDR3 is 16 residues. CDR3 loop: CASSPAREFSTDTQYF.

The chain recombines TRBV7-2 with TRBJ1-1; TCRdb's D call, TRBD1, is unchecked because there is no DNA. The germline gives CDR1 SGHTA, CDR2 FQGNSA. The CDR3 extends over 16 amino acids. Here the CDR3 reads CASSSGSGVQVFEAFF.